This T cell receptor (beta chain) appears in the sequencing data of a study of graft-versus-host responses after intestinal transplantation. Study information: Recipients received multivisceral, liver-intestinal, or isolated intestinal transplants.

Germline V gene sequence: CDR1 MNHNY, CDR2 SVGAGI (reference sequence). The CDR3 covers 15 residues. The V end lost 0 bases, the J end lost 7 bases, and 12 bases lay between the germline ends. For this clone: Its target is not known.

The data were produced by immunoSEQ multiplex PCR, yet TCRdb's version contains in-frame clones alone and is incomplete. The sample yields tens of thousands of clones, approximately 92% seen once. This sample comprised unstimulated CD4+ T cells sorted from spleen or lymph node cells, obtained before intestinal transplant. The origin of this receptor is a human donor who received an intestinal transplant. This chain uses TRBV6-6 with TRBJ1-4; D gene ambiguous. CDR3 residues: CASSYSIGLGEKLFF. The CDR3 nucleotides are TGTGCCAGCAGTTACTCGATAGGTCTGGGTGAAAAACTGTTTTTT.